This T cell receptor (beta chain) came from a study of post-analysis software for immune sequencing data. General study results and limits: Patients used a handful of TRBV segments, including TRBV5-6, TRBV5-1 and TRBV20-1, more often than controls.

This clonotype was counted between two and nine times. The antigen is not known. The V end was cut by 4 bases, the J end by 10 bases, with 23 bases between. Germline-derived CDR1 and CDR2 are LGHDT and YNNKEL (reference sequence). The CDR3 totals 16 residues. The TCR beta cDNA libraries contained unique molecular identifiers. TCRdb redid the calling of the PCR reads with MiXCR, one entry per CDR3 protein. The table lists fewer than 850,000 distinct CDR3 sequences, 25% to 30% of them singletons, with 0.55% to 0.65% in the top ten. The sample consisted of blood. This TCR was recovered from a girl between 10 and 17 years old with multiple sclerosis. The chain employs TRBV3-1 and TRBJ1-5; D call uncertain. CDR3 in amino acids: CASSPLPRAPVEPQHF. As DNA, the CDR3 is TGTGCCAGCAGCCCTCTCCCCCGGGCCCCTGTGGAACCCCAGCATTTT.